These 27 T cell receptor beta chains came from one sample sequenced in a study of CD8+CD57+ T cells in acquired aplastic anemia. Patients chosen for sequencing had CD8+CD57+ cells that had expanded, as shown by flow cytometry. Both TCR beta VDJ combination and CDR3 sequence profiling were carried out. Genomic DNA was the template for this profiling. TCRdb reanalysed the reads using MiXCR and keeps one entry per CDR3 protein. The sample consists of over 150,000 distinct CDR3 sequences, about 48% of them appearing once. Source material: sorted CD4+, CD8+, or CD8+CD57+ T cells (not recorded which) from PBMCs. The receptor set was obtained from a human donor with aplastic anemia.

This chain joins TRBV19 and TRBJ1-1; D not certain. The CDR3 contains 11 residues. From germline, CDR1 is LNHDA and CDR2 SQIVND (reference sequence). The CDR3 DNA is TGTGCTCTAGAATGGGGAGGGGAAGCTTTCTTT. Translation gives CALEWGGEAFF.

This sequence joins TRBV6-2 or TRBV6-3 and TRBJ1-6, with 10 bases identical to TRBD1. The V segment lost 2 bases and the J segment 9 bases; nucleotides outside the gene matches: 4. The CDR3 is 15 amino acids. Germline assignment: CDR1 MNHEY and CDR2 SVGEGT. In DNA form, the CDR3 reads TGTGCCAGCAGTTACGGAGGGACAGGGGCTTCACCCCTCCACTTT. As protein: CASSYGGTGASPLHF.

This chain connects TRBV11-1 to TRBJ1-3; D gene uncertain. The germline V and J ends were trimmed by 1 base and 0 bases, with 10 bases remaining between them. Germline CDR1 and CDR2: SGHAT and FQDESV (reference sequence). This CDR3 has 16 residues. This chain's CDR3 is CASSLEGKSSGNTIYF. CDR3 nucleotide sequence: TGTGCCAGCAGCTTAGAAGGGAAGAGCTCTGGAAACACCATATATTTT.

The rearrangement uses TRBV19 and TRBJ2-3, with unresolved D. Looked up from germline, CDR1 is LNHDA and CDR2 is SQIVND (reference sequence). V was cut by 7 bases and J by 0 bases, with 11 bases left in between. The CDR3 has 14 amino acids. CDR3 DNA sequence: TGTGCCAGTATTATGCCAAAGAGCACAGATACGCAGTATTTT. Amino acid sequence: CASIMPKSTDTQYF.

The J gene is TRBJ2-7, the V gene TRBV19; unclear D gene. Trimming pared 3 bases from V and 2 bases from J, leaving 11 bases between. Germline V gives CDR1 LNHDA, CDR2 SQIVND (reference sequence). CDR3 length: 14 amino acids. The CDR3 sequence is CASSMGRRTYEQYF. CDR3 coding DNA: TGTGCCAGTAGTATGGGCCGGCGAACCTACGAGCAGTACTTC.

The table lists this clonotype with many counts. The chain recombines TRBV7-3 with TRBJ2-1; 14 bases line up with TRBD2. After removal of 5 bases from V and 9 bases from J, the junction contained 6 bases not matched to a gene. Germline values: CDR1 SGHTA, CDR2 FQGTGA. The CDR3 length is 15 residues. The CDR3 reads CASSETSGGAGEQFF. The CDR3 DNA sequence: TGTGCCAGCAGCGAGACTAGCGGGGGGGCAGGTGAGCAGTTCTTC. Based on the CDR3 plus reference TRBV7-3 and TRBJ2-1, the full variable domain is GAGVSQTPSNKVTEKGKYVELRCDPISGHTALYWYRQSLGQGPEFLIYFQGTGAADDSGLPNDRFFAVRPEGSVSTLKIQRTERGDSAVYLCASSETSGGAGEQFFGPGTRLTVL.

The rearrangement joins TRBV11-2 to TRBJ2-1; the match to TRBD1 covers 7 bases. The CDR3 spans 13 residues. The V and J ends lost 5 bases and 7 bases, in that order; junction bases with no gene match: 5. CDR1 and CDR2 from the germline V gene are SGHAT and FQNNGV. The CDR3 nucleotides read TGTGCCAGCAGCCTCGGACAGGTGAATGAGCAGTTCTTC. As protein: CASSLGQVNEQFF.

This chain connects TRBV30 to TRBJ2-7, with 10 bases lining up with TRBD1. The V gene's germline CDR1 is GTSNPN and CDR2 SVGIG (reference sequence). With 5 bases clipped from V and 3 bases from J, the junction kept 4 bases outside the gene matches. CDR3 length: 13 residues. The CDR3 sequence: CAWDRGPLYEQYF. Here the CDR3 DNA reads TGTGCCTGGGACAGGGGGCCCCTCTACGAGCAGTACTTC.

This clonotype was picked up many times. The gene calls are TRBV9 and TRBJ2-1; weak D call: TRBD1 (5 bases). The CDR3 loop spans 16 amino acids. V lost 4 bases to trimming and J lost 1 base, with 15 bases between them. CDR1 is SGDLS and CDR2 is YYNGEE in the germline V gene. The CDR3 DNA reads TGTGCCAGCAGCACCCACGACAGAGTTTCCTACAATGAGCAGTTCTTC. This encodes CASSTHDRVSYNEQFF.

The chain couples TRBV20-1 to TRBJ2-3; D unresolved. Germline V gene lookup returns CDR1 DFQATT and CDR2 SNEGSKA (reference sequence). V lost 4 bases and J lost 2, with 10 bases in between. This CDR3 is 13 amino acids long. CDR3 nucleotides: TGCAGTGCTACCGTTCAATCCACAGATACGCAGTATTTT. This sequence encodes CSATVQSTDTQYF.

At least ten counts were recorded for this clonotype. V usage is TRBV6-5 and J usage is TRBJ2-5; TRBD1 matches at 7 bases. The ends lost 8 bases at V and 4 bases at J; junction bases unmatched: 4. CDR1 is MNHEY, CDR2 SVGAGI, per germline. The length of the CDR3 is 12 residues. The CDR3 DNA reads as TGTGCCAGCGGGTGGGACAGAGAGACCCAGTACTTC. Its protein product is CASGWDRETQYF.

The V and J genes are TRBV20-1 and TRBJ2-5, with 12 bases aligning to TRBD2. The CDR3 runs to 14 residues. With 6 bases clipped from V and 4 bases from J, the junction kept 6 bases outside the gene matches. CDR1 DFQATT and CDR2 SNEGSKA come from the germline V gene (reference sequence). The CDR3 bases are TGCAGTGCCGCTAGCGGGGGGGCGTCAGAGACCCAGTACTTC. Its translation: CSAASGGASETQYF.

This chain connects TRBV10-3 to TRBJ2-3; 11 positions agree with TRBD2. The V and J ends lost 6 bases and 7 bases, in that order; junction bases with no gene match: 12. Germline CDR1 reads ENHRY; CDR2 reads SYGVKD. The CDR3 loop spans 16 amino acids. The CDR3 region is CAISEEGSGRANTQYF. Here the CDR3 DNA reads TGTGCCATCAGCGAGGAAGGTAGCGGGAGGGCCAATACGCAGTATTTT.

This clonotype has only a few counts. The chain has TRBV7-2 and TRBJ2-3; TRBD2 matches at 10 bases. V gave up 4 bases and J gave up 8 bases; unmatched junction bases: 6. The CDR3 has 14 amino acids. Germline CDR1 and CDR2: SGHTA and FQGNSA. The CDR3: CASSSSGSSSTQYF. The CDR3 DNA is TGTGCCAGCAGCTCTAGCGGGAGTTCCTCTACGCAGTATTTT.

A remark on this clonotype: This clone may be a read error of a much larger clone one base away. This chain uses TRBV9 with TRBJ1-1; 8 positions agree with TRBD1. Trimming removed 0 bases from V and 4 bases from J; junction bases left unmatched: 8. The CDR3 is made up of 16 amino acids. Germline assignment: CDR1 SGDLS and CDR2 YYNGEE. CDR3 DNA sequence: TGTGCCAGCAGCGTAGGGGGACAGGAGTCAATCACTGAAGCTTTCTTT. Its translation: CASSVGGQESITEAFF.

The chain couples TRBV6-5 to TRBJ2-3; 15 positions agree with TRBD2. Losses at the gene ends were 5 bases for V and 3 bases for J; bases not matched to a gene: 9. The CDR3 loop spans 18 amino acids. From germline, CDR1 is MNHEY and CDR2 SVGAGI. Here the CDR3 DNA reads TGTGCCAGCAGTCCCGGGACTAGCGGGGGGCCATTTACAGATACGCAGTATTTT. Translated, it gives CASSPGTSGGPFTDTQYF.

CDR3 protein: CASSVTGAKDTQYF. CDR3 DNA sequence: TGTGCCAGCAGCGTGACGGGGGCAAAAGATACGCAGTATTTT. The chain carries TRBV7-9 and TRBJ2-3; D may match TRBD1 or TRBD2 (6 bases each). V was clipped by 5 bases and J by 5 bases, with 14 bases between them. CDR1 and CDR2 (germline): SEHNR, FQNEAQ (reference sequence). This CDR3 region has 14 residues.

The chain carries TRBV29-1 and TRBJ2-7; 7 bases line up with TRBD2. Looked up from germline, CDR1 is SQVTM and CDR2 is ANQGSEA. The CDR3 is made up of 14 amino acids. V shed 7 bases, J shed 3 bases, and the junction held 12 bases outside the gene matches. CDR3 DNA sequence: TGCAGCGCCCTAGGGAGGGACGGCCTCTACGAGCAGTACTTC. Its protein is CSALGRDGLYEQYF.

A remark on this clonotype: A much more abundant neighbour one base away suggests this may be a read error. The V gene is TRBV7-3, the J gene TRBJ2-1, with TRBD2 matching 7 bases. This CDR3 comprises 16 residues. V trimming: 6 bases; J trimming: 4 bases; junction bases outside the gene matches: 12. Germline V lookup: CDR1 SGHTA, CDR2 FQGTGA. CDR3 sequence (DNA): TGTGCCAGCAGTTACTTCCTACGCGGGGGTTACAATGAGCAGTTCTTC. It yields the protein CASSYFLRGGYNEQFF.

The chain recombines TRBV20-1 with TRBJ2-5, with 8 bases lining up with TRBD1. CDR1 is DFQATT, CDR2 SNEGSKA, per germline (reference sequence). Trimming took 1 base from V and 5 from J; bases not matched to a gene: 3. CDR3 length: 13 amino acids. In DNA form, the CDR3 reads TGCAGTGCTAGAGGGACAGGGTTGGAGACCCAGTACTTC. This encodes CSARGTGLETQYF.

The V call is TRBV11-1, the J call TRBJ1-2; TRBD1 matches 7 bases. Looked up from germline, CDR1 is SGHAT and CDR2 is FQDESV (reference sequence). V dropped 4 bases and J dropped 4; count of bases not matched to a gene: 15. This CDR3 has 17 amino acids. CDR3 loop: CASSSSLGQLEGYGYTF. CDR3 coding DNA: TGTGCCAGCAGCTCCTCCCTGGGACAGCTCGAGGGCTATGGCTACACCTTC.

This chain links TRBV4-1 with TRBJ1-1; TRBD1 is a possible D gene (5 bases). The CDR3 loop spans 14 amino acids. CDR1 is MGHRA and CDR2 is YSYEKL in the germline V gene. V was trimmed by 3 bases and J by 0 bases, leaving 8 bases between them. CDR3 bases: TGCGCCAGCAGCCAGCAGGACATGAACACTGAAGCTTTCTTT. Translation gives CASSQQDMNTEAFF.

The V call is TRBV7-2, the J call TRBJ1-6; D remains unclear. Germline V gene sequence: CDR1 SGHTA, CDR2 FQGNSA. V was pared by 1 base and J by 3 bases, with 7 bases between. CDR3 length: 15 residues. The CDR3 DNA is TGTGCCAGCAGCTTAGGGACGGACTATAATTCACCCCTCCACTTT. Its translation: CASSLGTDYNSPLHF.

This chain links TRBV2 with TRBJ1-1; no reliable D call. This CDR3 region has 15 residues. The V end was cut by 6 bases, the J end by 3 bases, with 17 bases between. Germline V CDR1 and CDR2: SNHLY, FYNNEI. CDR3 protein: CASRVLNLRDTEAFF. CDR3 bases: TGTGCCAGCAGGGTCTTAAACCTAAGGGACACTGAAGCTTTCTTT.

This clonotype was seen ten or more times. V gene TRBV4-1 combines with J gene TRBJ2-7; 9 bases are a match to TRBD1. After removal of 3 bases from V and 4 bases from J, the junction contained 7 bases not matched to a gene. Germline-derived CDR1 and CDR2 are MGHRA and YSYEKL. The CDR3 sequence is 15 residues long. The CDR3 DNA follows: TGCGCCAGCAGCCAGTCTACCGGGACAGGGTACGAGCAGTACTTC. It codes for CASSQSTGTGYEQYF.

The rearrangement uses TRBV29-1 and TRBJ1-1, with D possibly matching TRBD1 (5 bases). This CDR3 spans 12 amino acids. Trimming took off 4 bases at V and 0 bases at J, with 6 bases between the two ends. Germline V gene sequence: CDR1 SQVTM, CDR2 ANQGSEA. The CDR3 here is CSVGQLNTEAFF. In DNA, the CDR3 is TGCAGCGTTGGACAGTTGAACACTGAAGCTTTCTTT. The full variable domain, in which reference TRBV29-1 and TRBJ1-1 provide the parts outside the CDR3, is SAVISQKPSRDICQRGTSLTIQCQVDSQVTMMFWYRQQPGQSLTLIATANQGSEATYESGFVIDKFPISRPNLTFSTLTVSNMSPEDSSIYLCSVGQLNTEAFFGQGTRLTVV.

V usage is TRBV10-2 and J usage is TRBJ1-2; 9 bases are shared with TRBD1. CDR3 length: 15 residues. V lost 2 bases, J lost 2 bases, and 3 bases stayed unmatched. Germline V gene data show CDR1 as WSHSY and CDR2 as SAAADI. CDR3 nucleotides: TGCGCCAGCAGTGAGACAGGGGGCGAGAACTATGGCTACACCTTC. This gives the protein CASSETGGENYGYTF.